A selection of T cell receptor beta chains follows, all from one sample in a study of CD8+ T cells in alopecia areata. Assay: immunoSEQ multiplex PCR; the TCRdb copy retains only in-frame clones and omits some. Altogether 170,000 or so clones are present, roughly two thirds being singletons, with the ten largest covering 0.7% to 1%. This specimen consisted of CD4+ T cells sorted from blood, obtained at week 4, from a patient treated with tofacitinib. Source of these receptors: a human donor with alopecia areata. Both conserved end residues are part of each CDR3. The order of the fields is V gene, J gene, clone size, D gene, CDR3 DNA, CDR3 protein. The D gene is left open where the match is weak. The size entry is marked missing in some rows and otherwise reads once, few, many or a size class.

V: TRBV10-3
J: TRBJ1-6
size: .
D: .
DNA: TGTGCCATCAGTGAGTCGGGGCGGGGAGATGGTAATTCACCCCTCCACTTT
CDR3: CAISESGRGDGNSPLHF

V: TRBV9
J: TRBJ2-3
size: few
D: .
DNA: TGTGCCAGCAGCGTAGATCCCCAGACAGATACGCAGTATTTT
CDR3: CASSVDPQTDTQYF

V: TRBV18
J: TRBJ2-5
size: .
D: TRBD1
DNA: TGTGCCAGCTCACCCGGGACAGGGGGCTATGAGACCCAGTACTTC
CDR3: CASSPGTGGYETQYF

V: TRBV30
J: TRBJ1-1
size: .
D: .
DNA: TGTGCCTGGAGTTACAGCCTTCAGAACACTGAAGCTTTCTTT
CDR3: CAWSYSLQNTEAFF

V: TRBV5-1
J: TRBJ2-5
size: .
D: .
DNA: TGCGCCAGCAGCTCGTTGGGGACCCAGTACTTC
CDR3: CASSSLGTQYF

V: TRBV9
J: TRBJ1-5
size: .
D: TRBD1
DNA: TGTGCCAGCGGGGGACAGGGGAGCAATCAGCCCCAGCATTTT
CDR3: CASGGQGSNQPQHF

V: TRBV2
J: TRBJ2-6
size: .
D: TRBD2
DNA: TGTGCCAGCAGCGGAGGGACTAGCGGCATATCTGGGGCCAACGTCCTGACTTTC
CDR3: CASSGGTSGISGANVLTF

V: TRBV30
J: TRBJ2-2
size: .
D: TRBD1
DNA: TGTGCCTGGACTGTTCCGGGACAGGGGGCCATTAACCCCACCGGGGAGCTGTTTTTT
CDR3: CAWTVPGQGAINPTGELFF

V: TRBV4-3
J: TRBJ2-5
size: few
D: TRBD1
DNA: TGCGCCAGCAGCCAGGGACAGGGGGCAGAGACCCAGTACTTC
CDR3: CASSQGQGAETQYF

V: TRBV29-1
J: TRBJ2-1
size: .
D: TRBD1
DNA: TGCAGCGGCCTCCTGGACAGGAGGCGTTCGAGAAATGAGCAGTTCTTC
CDR3: CSGLLDRRRSRNEQFF

V: TRBV29-1
J: TRBJ2-7
size: .
D: TRBD1
DNA: TGCAGCGTAACCGGGACAGGAGTCTACGAGCAGTACTTC
CDR3: CSVTGTGVYEQYF

V: TRBV4-1
J: TRBJ1-6
size: .
D: TRBD1
DNA: TGCGCCAGCAGCCAGGGACAGGTGCCCCCTAATTCACCCCTCCACTTT
CDR3: CASSQGQVPPNSPLHF

V: TRBV9
J: TRBJ1-4
size: .
D: .
DNA: TGTGCCAGCAGCGTAGGGGCAGTTCGAAATGAAAAACTGTTTTTT
CDR3: CASSVGAVRNEKLFF

V: TRBV18
J: TRBJ2-7
size: .
D: .
DNA: TGTGCCAGCTCACAACTCCCCGACTACGAGCAGTACTTC
CDR3: CASSQLPDYEQYF

V: TRBV19
J: TRBJ1-2
size: .
D: TRBD1
DNA: TGTGCCAGTAGTGCCCCGGGACAGGGAAGTTATGGCTACACCTTC
CDR3: CASSAPGQGSYGYTF

V: TRBV7-8
J: TRBJ1-6
size: .
D: .
DNA: TGTGCCAGCAGCTCGACGGGGACCTATAATTCACCCCTCCACTTT
CDR3: CASSSTGTYNSPLHF

V: TRBV30
J: TRBJ1-5
size: .
D: .
DNA: TGTGCCTGGAGTTTGGCCGATCGCGGTCAGCCCCAGCATTTT
CDR3: CAWSLADRGQPQHF

V: TRBV14
J: TRBJ1-2
size: .
D: TRBD1
DNA: TGTGCCAGCAGCCGACAGGGATTGTTTGGCTACACCTTC
CDR3: CASSRQGLFGYTF

V: TRBV7-6
J: TRBJ2-2
size: .
D: TRBD2
DNA: TGTGCCAGCAGCTTAGGGGCGGGGGTTACCGGGGAGCTGTTTTTT
CDR3: CASSLGAGVTGELFF

V: TRBV30
J: TRBJ2-1
size: once
D: .
DNA: TGTGCCTGGAACTCCCGGGCCCAATCAGAGCAGTTCTTC
CDR3: CAWNSRAQSEQFF

V: TRBV30
J: TRBJ1-6
size: .
D: TRBD1
DNA: TGTGCCTGGGGGACAGGGATCAATTCACCCCTCCACTTT
CDR3: CAWGTGINSPLHF

V: TRBV7-3
J: TRBJ1-1
size: .
D: .
DNA: TGTGCCAGCAGCCTATCTATGGTGGGGGGCAGAACTGAAGCTTTCTTT
CDR3: CASSLSMVGGRTEAFF

V: TRBV4-2
J: TRBJ2-3
size: .
D: .
DNA: TGTGCCAGCAGTCGGGGGAGCACAGATACGCAGTATTTT
CDR3: CASSRGSTDTQYF

V: TRBV6-5
J: TRBJ2-5
size: .
D: .
DNA: TGTGCCAGCAGTGAATCACAGGGAGGGACCCAGTACTTC
CDR3: CASSESQGGTQYF

V: TRBV30
J: TRBJ1-6
size: few
D: TRBD1
DNA: TGTGCCTGGACAGGGGGCTTCTCACCCCTCCACTTT
CDR3: CAWTGGFSPLHF

V: TRBV6-5
J: TRBJ1-4
size: .
D: .
DNA: TGTGCCAGCAGTGTCAGGGCCGGGGGTGAAAAACTGTTTTTT
CDR3: CASSVRAGGEKLFF

V: TRBV9
J: TRBJ1-1
size: .
D: .
DNA: TGTGCCAGCAGCCCGCAGGGCTTTGTGAACACTGAAGCTTTCTTT
CDR3: CASSPQGFVNTEAFF

V: TRBV29-1
J: TRBJ1-4
size: .
D: .
DNA: TGCAGCGTTGCCTGGGGGGACGAAAAACTGTTTTTT
CDR3: CSVAWGDEKLFF

V: TRBV30
J: TRBJ1-6
size: .
D: .
DNA: TGTGCCTGGAGTGTAGCTGGAAGCCCGAATTCACCCCTCCACTTT
CDR3: CAWSVAGSPNSPLHF

V: TRBV29-1
J: TRBJ1-2
size: once
D: TRBD1
DNA: TGCAGCGTGGGACAGGGGAATGGCTACACCTTC
CDR3: CSVGQGNGYTF

V: TRBV29-1
J: TRBJ2-1
size: few
D: .
DNA: TGCAGCGCATCTCCTAGTTATGAGCAGTTCTTC
CDR3: CSASPSYEQFF

V: TRBV30
J: TRBJ1-2
size: few
D: .
DNA: TGTGCCTGGAATCCTGGGGCAATTGGCTACACCTTC
CDR3: CAWNPGAIGYTF

V: TRBV2
J: TRBJ1-3
size: .
D: .
DNA: TGTGCCAGCCACAACTCTGGAAACACCATATATTTT
CDR3: CASHNSGNTIYF

V: TRBV30
J: TRBJ2-1
size: .
D: .
DNA: TGTGCCTGGTTGACATCGAGCTCCTACAATGAGCAGTTCTTC
CDR3: CAWLTSSSYNEQFF

V: TRBV5-1
J: TRBJ2-5
size: .
D: .
DNA: TGCGCCAGCAGCTTGGGGTTAGGGGGCCAAGAGACCCAGTACTTC
CDR3: CASSLGLGGQETQYF

V: TRBV11-2
J: TRBJ2-7
size: few
D: TRBD1
DNA: TGTGCCAGCAGCCCCGGGACAGGGTGGGACGAGCAGTACTTC
CDR3: CASSPGTGWDEQYF

V: TRBV7-3
J: TRBJ2-1
size: .
D: .
DNA: TGTGCCAGCAGCTCGATGGGCTCCTACAATGAGCAGTTCTTC
CDR3: CASSSMGSYNEQFF

V: TRBV29-1
J: TRBJ1-6
size: .
D: .
DNA: TGCAGCGTCGGCGACCCTGGTTCACCCCTCCACTTT
CDR3: CSVGDPGSPLHF

V: TRBV15
J: TRBJ2-2
size: .
D: .
DNA: TGTGCCACCAGCAGAGGAGTAGCGTCGAACACCGGGGAGCTGTTTTTT
CDR3: CATSRGVASNTGELFF

V: TRBV29-1
J: TRBJ1-1
size: .
D: TRBD1
DNA: TGCAGCGTTGTTAACAGGGGAAGGTACACTGAAGCTTTCTTT
CDR3: CSVVNRGRYTEAFF

V: TRBV12-5
J: TRBJ1-5
size: .
D: .
DNA: TGTGCTAGTGGTTTGGGGGGACCCCAGCATTTT
CDR3: CASGLGGPQHF

V: TRBV29-1
J: TRBJ1-1
size: once
D: .
DNA: TGCAGCGCCGGGACGAACACTGAAGCTTTCTTT
CDR3: CSAGTNTEAFF

V: TRBV30
J: TRBJ1-1
size: .
D: .
DNA: TGTGCCTGGAGACAGGCGAACACTGAAGCTTTCTTT
CDR3: CAWRQANTEAFF

V: TRBV15
J: TRBJ2-3
size: .
D: .
DNA: TGTGCCACCAGCAGAGAGGCCCCCGGCGAGGGTATAACAGATACGCAGTATTTT
CDR3: CATSREAPGEGITDTQYF

V: TRBV7-6
J: TRBJ1-1
size: .
D: .
DNA: TGTGCCTCGCGGGGGGCTAACACTGAAGCTTTCTTT
CDR3: CASRGANTEAFF

V: TRBV4-2
J: TRBJ1-2
size: .
D: TRBD1
DNA: TGTGCCAGCAGCCTGGGACAGGGTGACAATAACTATGGCTACACCTTC
CDR3: CASSLGQGDNNYGYTF

V: TRBV29-1
J: TRBJ2-3
size: .
D: TRBD2
DNA: TGCAGCGCTTTACTAGCGGGGTCCACAGATACGCAGTATTTT
CDR3: CSALLAGSTDTQYF

V: TRBV7-2
J: TRBJ2-3
size: .
D: .
DNA: TGTGCCAGCAGCTTAGCGGGACCAAGCACAGATACGCAGTATTTT
CDR3: CASSLAGPSTDTQYF